The clone carrying this T cell receptor (beta chain) was observed a few times. Its antigen is as yet unknown. The library labeled individual cDNA molecules by adding unique molecular identifiers to them. TCRdb processed the RACE reads anew with MiXCR; each CDR3 protein has one entry. The sample records around 110,000 distinct CDR3 sequences, 12% being singletons. The time point was: patch test 1, 2 weeks after DPC sensitization. The sample's treatment: therapeutic diphenylcyclopropenone sensitization with weekly scalp DPC. This sample stems from a study of human T cells and chemical hapten exposure. Study in general: Patch tests delivered 0.01% DPC to the upper back and were evaluated at 6 days. Small pooled library volume differences mainly caused per-sample TCR yield variation.

Study-wide results and limits: The study found that PT1 expanded TCR counts correlated positively with patch test score.

The sample here was whole blood, taken in connection with sensitization to the hapten diphenylcyclopropenone (DPC). The source is a woman between 45 and 65 years old with alopecia areata. Some clones in this sample may be carry-over from other donors' samples.

Here the CDR3 DNA reads TGTGCCAGCTCACCTCGGACAGAACCTAATCAGCCCCAGCATTTT. Amino acid sequence: CASSPRTEPNQPQHF. The chain carries TRBV18 and TRBJ1-5, with a possible D match to TRBD1 (6 bases). Germline V gene sequence: CDR1 KGHSH, CDR2 LQKENI. This CDR3 has 15 residues. V was clipped by 3 bases and J by 4 bases, with 13 bases between them.